This T cell receptor beta chain came from a study of blood T cell repertoires in COVID-19. Background on the study: The origin of the acute and convalescent COVID-19 samples was the United States, Italy and Spain. Sources were T cells, B-cell-depleted T cells, or PBMCs; the material itself was cDNA or gDNA.

Original methodology: Reference gene primer amplification in the assay estimated nucleated cell counts. Data came from immunoSEQ multiplex PCR; TCRdb stores just in-frame clones and leaves some out. Clone size and the V and J calls come from that table; the DNA yielded D and trimming. The table lists roughly 53,000 clones, about 75% of them singletons, with roughly 23% in the top ten. This CDR3 region has 14 residues. In germline, CDR1 is LNHNV, CDR2 YYDKDF (reference sequence). Trimming removed 3 bases from V and 8 bases from J, with 16 bases in between. The V gene is TRBV15, the J gene TRBJ1-2; TRBD1 might be the D (5 bases). This clonotype originated in a man aged 50 or older with active or convalescent COVID-19. The sequenced sample consisted of peripheral blood. CDR3 bases: TGTGCCACCAGCAGCGGAGGGGTTTATAGGGGCTACACCTTC. It yields the protein CATSSGGVYRGYTF.